The TCR beta chain described here comes from a study of cytomegalovirus exposure and HLA in healthy donors. As concerns this clone: The antigen is not known.

Study observations and caveats: Later on, a genetic analysis was performed. It linked a missense variant in DCLRE1C with V- and J-gene trimming of TCR beta.

Per the germline V gene, CDR1 is SGHTA and CDR2 is FQGNSA. Trimming pared 5 bases from V and 5 bases from J, leaving 12 bases between. The CDR3 is made up of 14 amino acids. Primers included in the PCR were 60 Vbeta and 13 Jbeta primers. Assay used: immunoSEQ multiplex PCR; TCRdb lists only in-frame clones, some missing. The data show about 190,000 clones, 70% to 75% seen once. The chain is built from TRBV7-2 and TRBJ2-2, with D perhaps matching TRBD2 (6 bases). The specimen sequenced was PBMCs. This TCR was recovered from a man aged 25 to 40 in good health and CMV-seropositive. In DNA, the CDR3 is TGTGCCAGCAGCCCTTCGGGGAGGACCGGGGAGCTGTTTTTT. The encoded protein is CASSPSGRTGELFF. Full variable domain (remainder filled in from reference TRBV7-2 and TRBJ2-2): GAGVSQSPSNKVTEKGKDVELRCDPISGHTALYWYRQSLGQGLEFLIYFQGNSAPDKSGLPSDRFSAERTGGSVSTLTIQRTQQEDSAVYLCASSPSGRTGELFFGEGSRLTVL.